The 8 T cell receptor beta chains below all came from one sample that was sequenced in a study of technical replicates of blood from a handful of donors. Sequencing used immunoSEQ multiplex PCR; TCRdb keeps in-frame clones, though not all of them. The profile shows tens of thousands of clones, roughly 95% of them singletons. The sample comprised T cells isolated from PBMCs. Source of these receptors: a human donor in good health.

This rearrangement joins TRBV30 to TRBJ2-3, with 8 bases matching TRBD2. Germline assignment: CDR1 GTSNPN and CDR2 SVGIG (reference sequence). The length of the CDR3 is 16 residues. V dropped 4 bases and J dropped 4; count of bases not matched to a gene: 13. The chain's CDR3 is CAWKEGGRQRADTQYF. For the CDR3, the DNA is TGTGCCTGGAAAGAGGGCGGGAGGCAGCGGGCAGATACGCAGTATTTT.

The chain recombines TRBV6-1 with TRBJ2-7; TRBD2 matches at 8 bases. Germline trimming cut 2 bases from V and 5 bases from J; bases unmatched to any gene: 11. Germline V gene data show CDR1 as MNHNS and CDR2 as SASEGT. The CDR3 covers 16 residues. CDR3 nucleotide sequence: TGTGCCAGCAGTGAAATAGCGGGAAGTCCGCTGAACGAGCAGTACTTC. Residues: CASSEIAGSPLNEQYF.

The J gene is TRBJ2-1, the V gene TRBV7-9; the D is unclear. The CDR3 has 12 residues. Germline assignment: CDR1 SEHNR and CDR2 FQNEAQ (reference sequence). The V end lost 4 bases, the J end lost 7 bases, and 8 bases lay between the germline ends. CDR3 residues: CASSSLENEQFF. The DNA for the CDR3 is TGTGCCAGCAGCTCCCTAGAAAATGAGCAGTTCTTC.

This chain uses TRBV5-5 with TRBJ2-7; 9 bases agree with TRBD1. The length of the CDR3 is 15 residues. Germline CDR1 reads SGHKS; CDR2 reads YYEKEE (reference sequence). With 1 base clipped from V and 4 bases from J, the junction kept 6 bases outside the gene matches. Written as DNA, the CDR3 is TGTGCCAGCAGCTTGTATATAGGGACAGGGTACGAGCAGTACTTC. Translating gives CASSLYIGTGYEQYF.

The chain is built from TRBV6-4 and TRBJ2-1, with TRBD2 matching 7 bases. J gave up 8 bases and V 5 bases, and 9 bases lay outside the gene matches. The germline V gene has CDR1 MRHNA and CDR2 SNTAGT. The length of the CDR3 is 14 residues. This chain's CDR3 is CASSRDYPGDEQFF. In nucleotides, the CDR3 is TGTGCCAGCAGTAGGGACTACCCTGGGGATGAGCAGTTCTTC.

The chain couples TRBV27 to TRBJ2-1; TRBD1 agrees at 9 bases. V was clipped by 6 bases and J by 8 bases; unmatched bases: 8. Looked up from germline, CDR1 is MNHEY and CDR2 is SMNVEV (reference sequence). CDR3 length: 14 amino acids. The CDR3 DNA reads as TGTGCCAGCAGGTCTGGACAGGGGAATGATGAGCAGTTCTTC. Its protein product is CASRSGQGNDEQFF.

The rearrangement links TRBV27 to TRBJ1-1, with 8 bases identical to TRBD1. The trim removed 6 bases at V and 3 bases at J, leaving 12 bases unmatched. CDR3 length: 16 residues. CDR1 is MNHEY and CDR2 is SMNVEV in the germline V gene (reference sequence). CDR3 amino acids: CASRPTGGWAHTEAFF. In DNA, the CDR3 is TGTGCCAGCAGACCTACAGGGGGTTGGGCTCACACTGAAGCTTTCTTT.

The chain carries TRBV28 and TRBJ1-5; a weak D match, TRBD1 (5 bases). The ends were cut back, 11 bases at V and 7 bases at J, with 18 bases in the middle. The CDR3 has 13 residues. CDR1 is MDHEN, CDR2 SYDVKM, per germline. The CDR3 nucleotides are TGTGCCTCTCATAAGGGGTCAGAACAGCCCCAGCATTTT. Its translation: CASHKGSEQPQHF.